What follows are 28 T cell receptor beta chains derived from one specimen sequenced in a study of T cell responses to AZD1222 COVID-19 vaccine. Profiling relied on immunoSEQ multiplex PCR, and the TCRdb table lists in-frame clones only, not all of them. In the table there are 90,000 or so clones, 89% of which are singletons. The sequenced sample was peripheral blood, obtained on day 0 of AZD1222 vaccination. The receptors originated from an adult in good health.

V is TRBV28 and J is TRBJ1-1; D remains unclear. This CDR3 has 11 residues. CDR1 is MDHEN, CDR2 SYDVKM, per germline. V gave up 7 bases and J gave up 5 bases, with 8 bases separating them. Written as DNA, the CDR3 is TGTGCCAGCACTGGGGTAACTGAAGCTTTCTTT. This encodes CASTGVTEAFF. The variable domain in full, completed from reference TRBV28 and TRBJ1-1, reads DVKVTQSSRYLVKRTGEKVFLECVQDMDHENMFWYRQDPGLGLRLIYFSYDVKMKEKGDIPEGYSVSREKKERFSLILESASTNQTSMYLCASTGVTEAFFGQGTRLTVV.

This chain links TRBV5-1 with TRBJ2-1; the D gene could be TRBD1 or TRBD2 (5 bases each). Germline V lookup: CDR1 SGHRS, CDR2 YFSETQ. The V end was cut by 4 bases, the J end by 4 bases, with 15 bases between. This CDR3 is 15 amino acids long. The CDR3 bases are TGCGCCAGCAGCGCGACCGGGACGGTTTACAATGAGCAGTTCTTC. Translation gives CASSATGTVYNEQFF.

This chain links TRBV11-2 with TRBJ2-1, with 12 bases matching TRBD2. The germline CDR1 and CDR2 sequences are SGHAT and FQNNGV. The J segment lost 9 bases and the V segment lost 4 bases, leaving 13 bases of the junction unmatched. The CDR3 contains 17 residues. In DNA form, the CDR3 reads TGTGCCAGCAGCTCCGGTGGACTAGCGGGAACCCTCGGTGAGCAGTTCTTC. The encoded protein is CASSSGGLAGTLGEQFF.

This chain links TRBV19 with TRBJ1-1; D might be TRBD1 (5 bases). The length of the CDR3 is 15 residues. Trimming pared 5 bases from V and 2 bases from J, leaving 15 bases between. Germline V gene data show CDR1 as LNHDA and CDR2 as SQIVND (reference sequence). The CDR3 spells CASSPRPGFNTEAFF. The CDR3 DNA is TGTGCCAGTAGTCCACGGCCAGGGTTTAACACTGAAGCTTTCTTT.

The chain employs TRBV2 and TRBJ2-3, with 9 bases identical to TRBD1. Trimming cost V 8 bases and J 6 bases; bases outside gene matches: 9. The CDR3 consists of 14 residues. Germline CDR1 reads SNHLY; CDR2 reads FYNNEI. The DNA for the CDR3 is TGTGCCAGCGGAGGACAGGGGCTAGGGGATACGCAGTATTTT. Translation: CASGGQGLGDTQYF.

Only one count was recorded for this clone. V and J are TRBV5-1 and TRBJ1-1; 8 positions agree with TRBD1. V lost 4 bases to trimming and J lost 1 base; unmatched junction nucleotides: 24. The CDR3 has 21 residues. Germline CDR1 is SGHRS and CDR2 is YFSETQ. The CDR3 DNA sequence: TGCGCCAGCAGCCCTTCCTTGTTTACTTCCCGGACAGGGCTGAAGAACACTGAAGCTTTCTTT. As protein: CASSPSLFTSRTGLKNTEAFF.

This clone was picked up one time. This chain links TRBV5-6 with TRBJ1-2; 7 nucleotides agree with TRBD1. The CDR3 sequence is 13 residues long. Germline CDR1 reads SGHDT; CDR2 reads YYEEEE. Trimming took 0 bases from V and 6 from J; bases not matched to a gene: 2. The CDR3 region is CASSLAGGHGYTF. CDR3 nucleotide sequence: TGTGCCAGCAGCTTGGCAGGGGGACATGGCTACACCTTC.

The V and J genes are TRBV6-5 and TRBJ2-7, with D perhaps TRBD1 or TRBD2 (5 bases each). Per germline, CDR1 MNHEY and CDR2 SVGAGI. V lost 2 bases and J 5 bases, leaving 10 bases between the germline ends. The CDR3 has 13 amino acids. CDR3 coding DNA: TGTGCCAGCAGTTACGCCCGGGGCCACGAGCAGTACTTC. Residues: CASSYARGHEQYF.

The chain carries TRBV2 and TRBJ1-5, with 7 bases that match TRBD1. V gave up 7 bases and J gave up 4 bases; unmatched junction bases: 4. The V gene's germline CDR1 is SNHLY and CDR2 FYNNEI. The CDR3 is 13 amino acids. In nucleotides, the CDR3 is TGTGCCAGCAAGGGACAGCTAAATCAGCCCCAGCATTTT. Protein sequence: CASKGQLNQPQHF.

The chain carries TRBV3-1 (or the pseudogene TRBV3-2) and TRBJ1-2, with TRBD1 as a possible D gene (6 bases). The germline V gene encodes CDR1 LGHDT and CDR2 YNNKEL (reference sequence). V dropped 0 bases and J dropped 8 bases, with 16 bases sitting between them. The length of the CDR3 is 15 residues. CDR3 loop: CASSQDIGGGNGYTF. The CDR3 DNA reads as TGTGCCAGCAGCCAAGATATCGGGGGCGGAAACGGCTACACCTTC.

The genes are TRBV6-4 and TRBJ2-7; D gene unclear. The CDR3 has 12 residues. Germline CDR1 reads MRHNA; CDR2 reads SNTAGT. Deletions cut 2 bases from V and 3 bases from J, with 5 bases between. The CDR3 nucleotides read TGTGCCAGCAGTGACAATGGCTACGAGCAGTACTTC. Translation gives CASSDNGYEQYF.

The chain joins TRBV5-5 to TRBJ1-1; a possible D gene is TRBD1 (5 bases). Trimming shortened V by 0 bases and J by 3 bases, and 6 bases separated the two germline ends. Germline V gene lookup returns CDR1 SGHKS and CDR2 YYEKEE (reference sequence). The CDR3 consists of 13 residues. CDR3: CASSLGQYTEAFF. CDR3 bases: TGTGCCAGCAGCTTGGGACAGTACACTGAAGCTTTCTTT.

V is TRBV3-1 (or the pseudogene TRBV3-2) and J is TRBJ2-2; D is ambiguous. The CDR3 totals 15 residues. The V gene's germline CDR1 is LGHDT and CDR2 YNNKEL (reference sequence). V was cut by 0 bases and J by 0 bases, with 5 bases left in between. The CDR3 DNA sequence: TGTGCCAGCAGCCAAGATACTACGAACACCGGGGAGCTGTTTTTT. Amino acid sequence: CASSQDTTNTGELFF.

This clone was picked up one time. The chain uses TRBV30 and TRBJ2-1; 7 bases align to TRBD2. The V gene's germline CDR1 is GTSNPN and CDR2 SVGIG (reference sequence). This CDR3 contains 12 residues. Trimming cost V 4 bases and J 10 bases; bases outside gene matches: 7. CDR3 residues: CAWTKRGPEQFF. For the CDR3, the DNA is TGTGCCTGGACGAAGCGGGGCCCGGAGCAGTTCTTC.

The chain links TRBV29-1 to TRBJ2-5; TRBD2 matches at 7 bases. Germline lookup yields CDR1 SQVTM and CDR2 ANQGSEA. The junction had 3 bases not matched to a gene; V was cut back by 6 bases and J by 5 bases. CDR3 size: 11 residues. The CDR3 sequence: CSVGLEETQYF. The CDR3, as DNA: TGCAGCGTAGGACTAGAGGAGACCCAGTACTTC.

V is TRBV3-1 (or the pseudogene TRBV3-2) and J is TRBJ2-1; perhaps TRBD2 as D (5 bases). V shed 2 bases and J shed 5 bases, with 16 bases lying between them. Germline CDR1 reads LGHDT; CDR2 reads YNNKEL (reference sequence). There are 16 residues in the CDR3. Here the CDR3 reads CASSQPDSFQNNEQFF. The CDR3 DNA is TGTGCCAGCAGCCAACCGGACTCGTTCCAGAACAATGAGCAGTTCTTC.

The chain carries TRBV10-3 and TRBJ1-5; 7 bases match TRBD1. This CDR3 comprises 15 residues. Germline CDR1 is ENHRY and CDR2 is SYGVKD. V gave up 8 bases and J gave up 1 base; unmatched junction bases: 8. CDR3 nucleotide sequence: TGTGCCATCGGGGAAACACAGGGGAGCAATCAGCCCCAGCATTTT. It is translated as CAIGETQGSNQPQHF.

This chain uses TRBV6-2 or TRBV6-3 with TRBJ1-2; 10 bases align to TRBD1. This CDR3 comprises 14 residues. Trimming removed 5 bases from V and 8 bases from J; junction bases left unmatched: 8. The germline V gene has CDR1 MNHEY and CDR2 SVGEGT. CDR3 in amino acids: CASSPGQGGSGYTF. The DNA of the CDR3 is TGTGCCAGCAGTCCAGGACAGGGGGGGAGCGGCTACACCTTC.

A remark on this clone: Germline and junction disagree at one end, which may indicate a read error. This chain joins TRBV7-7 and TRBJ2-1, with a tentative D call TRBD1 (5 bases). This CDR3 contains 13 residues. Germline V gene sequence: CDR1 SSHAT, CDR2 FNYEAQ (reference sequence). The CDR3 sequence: CASSFQRGDEQFF. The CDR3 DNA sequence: TGTGCTAGCAGCTTCCAAAGGGGTGATGAGCAGTTCTTC.

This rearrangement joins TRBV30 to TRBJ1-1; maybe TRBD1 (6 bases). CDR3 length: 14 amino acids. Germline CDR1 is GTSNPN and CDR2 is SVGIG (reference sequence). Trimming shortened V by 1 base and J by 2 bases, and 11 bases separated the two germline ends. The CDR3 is CAWSEGHLNTEAFF. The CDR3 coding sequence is TGTGCCTGGAGTGAGGGACATCTAAACACTGAAGCTTTCTTT.

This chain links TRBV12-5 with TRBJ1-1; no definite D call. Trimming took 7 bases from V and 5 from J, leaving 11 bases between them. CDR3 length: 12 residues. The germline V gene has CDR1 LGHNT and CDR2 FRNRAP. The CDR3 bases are TGTGCTAGTGCCCAAGAGGTTACTGAAGCTTTCTTT. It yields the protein CASAQEVTEAFF.

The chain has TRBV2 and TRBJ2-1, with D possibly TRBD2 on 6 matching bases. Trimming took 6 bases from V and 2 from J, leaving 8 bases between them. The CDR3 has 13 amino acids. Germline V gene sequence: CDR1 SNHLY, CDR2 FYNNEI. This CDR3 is CASSLATYNEQFF. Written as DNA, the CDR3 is TGTGCCAGCAGCCTAGCGACCTACAATGAGCAGTTCTTC.

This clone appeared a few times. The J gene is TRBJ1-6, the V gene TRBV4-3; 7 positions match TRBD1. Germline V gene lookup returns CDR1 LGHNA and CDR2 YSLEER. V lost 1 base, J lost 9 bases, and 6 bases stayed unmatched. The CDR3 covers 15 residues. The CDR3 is CASSQVQGLGSPLHF. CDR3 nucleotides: TGCGCCAGCAGCCAAGTACAGGGGCTAGGTTCACCCCTCCACTTT.

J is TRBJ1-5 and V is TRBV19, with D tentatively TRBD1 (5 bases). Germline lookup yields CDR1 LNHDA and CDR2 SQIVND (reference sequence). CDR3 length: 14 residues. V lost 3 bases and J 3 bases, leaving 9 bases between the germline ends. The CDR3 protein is CASSIWGPNQPQHF. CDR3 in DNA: TGTGCCAGTAGTATCTGGGGCCCCAATCAGCCCCAGCATTTT. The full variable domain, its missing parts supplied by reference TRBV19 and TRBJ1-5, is DGGITQSPKYLFRKEGQNVTLSCEQNLNHDAMYWYRQDPGQGLRLIYYSQIVNDFQKGDIAEGYSVSREKKESFPLTVTSAQKNPTAFYLCASSIWGPNQPQHFGDGTRLSIL.

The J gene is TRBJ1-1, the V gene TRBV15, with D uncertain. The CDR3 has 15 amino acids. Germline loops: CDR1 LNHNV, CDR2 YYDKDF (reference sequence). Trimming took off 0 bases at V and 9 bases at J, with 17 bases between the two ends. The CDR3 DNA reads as TGTGCCACCAGCAGAGATTCTGGAGGCGCCGCTAAAGCTTTCTTT. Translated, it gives CATSRDSGGAAKAFF.

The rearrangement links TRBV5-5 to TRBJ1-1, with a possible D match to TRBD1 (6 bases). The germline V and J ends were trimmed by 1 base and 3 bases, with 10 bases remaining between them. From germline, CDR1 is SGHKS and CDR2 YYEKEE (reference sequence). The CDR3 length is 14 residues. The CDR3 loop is CASSLNAGDTEAFF. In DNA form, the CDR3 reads TGTGCCAGCAGCTTGAACGCAGGGGACACTGAAGCTTTCTTT.

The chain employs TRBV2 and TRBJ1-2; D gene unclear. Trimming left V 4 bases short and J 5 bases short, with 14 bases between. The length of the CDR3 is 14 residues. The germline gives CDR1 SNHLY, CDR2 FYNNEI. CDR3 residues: CASSVKGISYGYTF. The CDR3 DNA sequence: TGTGCCAGCAGTGTGAAGGGAATATCATATGGCTACACCTTC.

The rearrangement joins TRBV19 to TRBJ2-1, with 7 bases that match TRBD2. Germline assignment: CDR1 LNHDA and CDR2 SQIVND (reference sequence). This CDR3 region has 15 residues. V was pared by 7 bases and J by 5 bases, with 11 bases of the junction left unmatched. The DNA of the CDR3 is TGTGCCAGTACTCCTGAAGGACTAGAGCACAATGAGCAGTTCTTC. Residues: CASTPEGLEHNEQFF.